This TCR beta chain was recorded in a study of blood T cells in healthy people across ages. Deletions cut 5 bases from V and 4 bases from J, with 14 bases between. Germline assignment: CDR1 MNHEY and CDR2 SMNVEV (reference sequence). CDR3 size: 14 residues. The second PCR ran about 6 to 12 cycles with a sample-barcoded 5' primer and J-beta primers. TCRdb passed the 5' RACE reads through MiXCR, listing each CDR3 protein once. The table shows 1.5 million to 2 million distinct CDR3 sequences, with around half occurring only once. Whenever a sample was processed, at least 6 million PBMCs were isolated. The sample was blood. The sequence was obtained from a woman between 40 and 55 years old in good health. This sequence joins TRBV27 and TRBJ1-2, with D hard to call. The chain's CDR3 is CASSLLQPPYGYTF. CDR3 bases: TGTGCCAGCAGTCTACTACAGCCTCCCTATGGCTACACCTTC.